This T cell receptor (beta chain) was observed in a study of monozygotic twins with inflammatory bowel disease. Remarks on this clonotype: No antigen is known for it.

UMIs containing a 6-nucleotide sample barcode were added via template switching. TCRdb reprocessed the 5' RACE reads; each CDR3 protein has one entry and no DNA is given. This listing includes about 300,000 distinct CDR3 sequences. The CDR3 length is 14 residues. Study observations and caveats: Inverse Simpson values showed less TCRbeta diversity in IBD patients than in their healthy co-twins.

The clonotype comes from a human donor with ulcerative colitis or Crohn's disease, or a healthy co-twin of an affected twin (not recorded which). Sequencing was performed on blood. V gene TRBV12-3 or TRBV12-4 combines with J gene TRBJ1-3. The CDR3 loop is CASEDLSSGNTIYF.